The 8 T cell receptor beta chains below all came from one sample that was sequenced in a study of vaccination effects on CD4 cells after COVID-19. Antigen specificity for these receptors is unknown. The authors isolated CD4+ T cells after approximately 9 days of culture. Participants were given two doses of BNT162b2 or mRNA-1273 vaccine. TCRdb's table, derived via immunoSEQ multiplex PCR, lists solely in-frame clones and lacks some. The table has approximately 66,000 clones, over 75% seen once; the top ten hold about 2.4%. The sequences come from CD4+ T cells from PBMCs cultured without peptide, collected after COVID-19 vaccination. The origin of the receptors is a human donor who received a COVID-19 vaccine.

The chain employs TRBV30 and TRBJ1-5; D call uncertain. The CDR3 spans 13 residues. The V end was cut by 0 bases, the J end by 2 bases, with 5 bases between. CDR1 GTSNPN and CDR2 SVGIG come from the germline V gene (reference sequence). CDR3 loop: CAWSVQGNQPQHF. The CDR3 nucleotides read TGTGCCTGGAGTGTGCAAGGCAATCAGCCCCAGCATTTT.

This clone came up once. The gene calls are TRBV5-5 and TRBJ1-2; maybe TRBD1 (5 bases). From germline, CDR1 is SGHKS and CDR2 YYEKEE (reference sequence). Trimming removed 0 bases at V and 4 bases at J, with 10 bases between. This CDR3 is 14 amino acids long. The CDR3 region is CASSLGRETYGYTF. The CDR3 nucleotides are TGTGCCAGCAGCTTGGGCAGGGAAACCTATGGCTACACCTTC.

The rearrangement links TRBV4-3 to TRBJ1-2; TRBD1 matches at 9 bases. The CDR3 runs 15 residues. The germline V gene encodes CDR1 LGHNA and CDR2 YSLEER. V shed 1 base, J shed 5 bases, and the junction held 5 bases outside the gene matches. The CDR3 here is CASSQGDRESYGYTF. The CDR3 nucleotides read TGCGCCAGCAGCCAAGGGGACAGGGAATCGTATGGCTACACCTTC.

This clone has a handful of counts. This chain links TRBV7-9 with TRBJ1-4; D call uncertain. The germline gives CDR1 SEHNR, CDR2 FQNEAQ (reference sequence). This CDR3 contains 14 residues. Trimming removed 5 bases at V and 7 bases at J, with 14 bases between. As DNA, the CDR3 is TGTGCCAGCAGCCCGAGAAGAGAGTTTGAAAAACTGTTTTTT. The encoded protein is CASSPRREFEKLFF.

The rearrangement joins TRBV30 to TRBJ2-1, with D unclear. The germline CDR1 and CDR2 sequences are GTSNPN and SVGIG (reference sequence). The CDR3 length is 14 residues. The V gene lost 3 bases and the J gene lost 2 bases, with 11 bases spanning the gap. As DNA, the CDR3 is TGTGCCTGGAGCCCTATATCTCCCTACAATGAGCAGTTCTTC. It codes for CAWSPISPYNEQFF.

This clone has just a few counts. V usage is TRBV7-3 and J usage is TRBJ1-5, with D unresolved. Trimming pared 2 bases from V and 7 bases from J, leaving 9 bases between. The length of the CDR3 is 13 residues. CDR1 SGHTA and CDR2 FQGTGA come from the germline V gene. The chain's CDR3 is CASSLDYGQPQHF. The CDR3 DNA reads TGTGCCAGCAGCTTAGACTATGGCCAGCCCCAGCATTTT.

The chain has TRBV9 and TRBJ2-5, with TRBD2 as a possible D gene (7 bases). Trimming left V 3 bases short and J 2 bases short, with 14 bases between. Per the germline V gene, CDR1 is SGDLS and CDR2 is YYNGEE. This CDR3 is 15 amino acids long. CDR3 sequence (DNA): TGTGCCAGCAGCGCCTATGGGAGGGGGCAAGAGACCCAGTACTTC. Its protein product is CASSAYGRGQETQYF.

This clone was found a few times. The V gene is TRBV23-1, the J gene TRBJ1-1; D gene ambiguous. TRBV23-1 is assigned to the ORF class and has an uncertain function. Trimming removed 3 bases at V and 4 bases at J, with 0 bases between. The CDR3 runs to 10 residues. The CDR3 loop reads CASSHTEAFF. CDR3 nucleotide sequence: TGCGCCAGCAGTCACACTGAAGCTTTCTTT.